This T cell receptor (beta chain) derives from a study of beta chain features in type 1 diabetes. Isolated RNA was reverse transcribed in full, so expressed TCRB transcripts were sequenced. Generated by immunoSEQ multiplex PCR, the TCRdb table keeps only in-frame clones and is missing some. The table records around 400,000 clones, around 12% of them present only once. About 110 mL of blood, on average, came from one heparinised draw per donor. Isolation of CD4+ naive, central memory, regulatory and stem cell-like memory cells was achieved by sorting via CD45RO/CCR7/CD25/CD127/CD95/CD27. The germline V gene has CDR1 SGHTA and CDR2 FQGNSA. The CDR3 has 15 amino acids. The V end lost 5 bases, the J end lost 2 bases, and 13 bases lay between the germline ends.

The receptor was isolated from a man younger than 35 in good health. The sequenced material came from naive CD4+ T cells from blood. This chain uses TRBV7-2 with TRBJ2-1; tentative D call: TRBD2 (5 bases). The CDR3 nucleotides are TGTGCCAGCAGCCCAGACTCCGGGACCTACAATGAGCAGTTCTTC. Amino acids: CASSPDSGTYNEQFF.